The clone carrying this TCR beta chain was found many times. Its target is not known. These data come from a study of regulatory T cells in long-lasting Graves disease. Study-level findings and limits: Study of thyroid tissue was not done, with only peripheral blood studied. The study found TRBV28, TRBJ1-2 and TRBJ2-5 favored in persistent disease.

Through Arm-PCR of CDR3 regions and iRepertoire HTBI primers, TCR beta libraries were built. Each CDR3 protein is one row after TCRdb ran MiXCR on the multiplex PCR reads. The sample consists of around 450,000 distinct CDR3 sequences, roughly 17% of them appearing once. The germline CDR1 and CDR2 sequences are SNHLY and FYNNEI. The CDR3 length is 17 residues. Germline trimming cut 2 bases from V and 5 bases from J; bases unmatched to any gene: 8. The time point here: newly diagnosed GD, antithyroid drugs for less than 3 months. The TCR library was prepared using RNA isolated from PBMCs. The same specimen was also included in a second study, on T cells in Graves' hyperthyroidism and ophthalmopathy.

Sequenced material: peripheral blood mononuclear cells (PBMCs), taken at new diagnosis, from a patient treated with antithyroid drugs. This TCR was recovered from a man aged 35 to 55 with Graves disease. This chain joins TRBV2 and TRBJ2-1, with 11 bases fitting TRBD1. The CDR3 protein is CASSEWTGGAENNEQFF. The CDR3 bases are TGTGCCAGCAGTGAATGGACAGGGGGCGCAGAGAACAATGAGCAGTTCTTC. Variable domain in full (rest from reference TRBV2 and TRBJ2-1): EPEVTQTPSHQVTQMGQEVILRCVPISNHLYFYWYRQILGQKVEFLVSFYNNEISEKSEIFDDQFSVERPDGSNFTLKIRSTKLEDSAMYFCASSEWTGGAENNEQFFGPGTRLTVL.